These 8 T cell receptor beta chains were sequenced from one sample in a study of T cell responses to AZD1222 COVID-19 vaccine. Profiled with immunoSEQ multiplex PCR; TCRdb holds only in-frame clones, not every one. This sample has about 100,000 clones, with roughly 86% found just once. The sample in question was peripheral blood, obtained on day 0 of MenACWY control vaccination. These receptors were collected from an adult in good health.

DNA of the CDR3: TGTGCCAGCAGCGTAGAACATGGGGCAGCGAACACTGAAGCTTTCTTT. As protein: CASSVEHGAANTEAFF. This sequence joins TRBV9 and TRBJ1-1, with TRBD1 as a possible D gene (5 bases). The length of the CDR3 is 16 residues. Trimming took 0 bases from V and 1 from J, leaving 13 bases between them. Germline CDR1 and CDR2: SGDLS and YYNGEE.

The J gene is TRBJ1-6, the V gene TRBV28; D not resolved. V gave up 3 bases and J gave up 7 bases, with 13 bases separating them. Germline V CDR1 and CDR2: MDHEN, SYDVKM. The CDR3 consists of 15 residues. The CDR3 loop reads CASSLARGFNSPLHF. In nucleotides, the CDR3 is TGTGCCAGCAGTTTGGCCCGAGGTTTCAATTCACCCCTCCACTTT.

CDR3: CASGQGEEQYF. CDR3 bases: TGTGCCAGCGGCCAAGGCGAAGAGCAGTACTTC. The V call is TRBV13, the J call TRBJ2-7; D unresolved. V dropped 8 bases and J dropped 7 bases, with 12 bases sitting between them. The CDR3 has 11 residues. Germline V lookup: CDR1 PRHDT, CDR2 FYEKMQ (reference sequence).

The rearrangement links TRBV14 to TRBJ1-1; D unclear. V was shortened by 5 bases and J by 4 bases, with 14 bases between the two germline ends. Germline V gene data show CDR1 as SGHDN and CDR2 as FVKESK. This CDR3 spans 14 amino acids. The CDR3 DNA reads TGTGCCAGCAGCTCGGGGTTTCGAATCACTGAAGCTTTCTTT. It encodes CASSSGFRITEAFF.

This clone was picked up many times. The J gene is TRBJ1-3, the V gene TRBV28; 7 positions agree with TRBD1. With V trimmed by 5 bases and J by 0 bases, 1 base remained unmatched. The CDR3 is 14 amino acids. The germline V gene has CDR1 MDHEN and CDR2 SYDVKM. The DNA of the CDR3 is TGTGCCAGCAGTGACAGGGACTCTGGAAACACCATATATTTT. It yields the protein CASSDRDSGNTIYF.

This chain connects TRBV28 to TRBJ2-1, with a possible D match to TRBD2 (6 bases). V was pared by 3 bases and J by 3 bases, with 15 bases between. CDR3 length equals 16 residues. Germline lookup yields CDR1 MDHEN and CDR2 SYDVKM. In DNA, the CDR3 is TGTGCCAGCAGTTTGGGAGCCCTAGCGCTCTACAATGAGCAGTTCTTC. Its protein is CASSLGALALYNEQFF.

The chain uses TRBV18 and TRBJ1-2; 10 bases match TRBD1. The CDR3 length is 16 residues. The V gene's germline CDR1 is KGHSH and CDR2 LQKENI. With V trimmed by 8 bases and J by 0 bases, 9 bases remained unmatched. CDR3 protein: CASHGTGDGANYGYTF. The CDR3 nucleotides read TGTGCCAGCCATGGGACAGGGGATGGAGCTAACTATGGCTACACCTTC.

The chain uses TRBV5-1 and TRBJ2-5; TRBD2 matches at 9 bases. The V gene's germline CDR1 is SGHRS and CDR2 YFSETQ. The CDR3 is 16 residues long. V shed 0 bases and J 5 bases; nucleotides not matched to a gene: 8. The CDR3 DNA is TGCGCCAGCAGCTTGGGAGGAGGCGGGAGGGAGGAGACCCAGTACTTC. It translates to CASSLGGGGREETQYF. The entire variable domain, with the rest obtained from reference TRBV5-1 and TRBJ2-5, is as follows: KAGVTQTPRYLIKTRGQQVTLSCSPISGHRSVSWYQQTPGQGLQFLFEYFSETQRNKGNFPGRFSGRQFSNSRSEMNVSTLELGDSALYLCASSLGGGGREETQYFGPGTRLLVL.